The rows below give T cell receptor beta chains drawn from one sample of a study of control samples from healthy donors and cancer patients. Assay used: immunoSEQ multiplex PCR; TCRdb lists only in-frame clones, some missing. The table has under 150,000 clones, less than 95% seen once. Sequenced sample: blood. All receptors come from a man aged 30 to 45 in good health. The CDR3 runs from the conserved cysteine through the conserved F or W. The D gene is left open where the match is weak. Clone size is shown for a subset of rows, as once, few, many or a class of expanded clone.

abundance,j_gene,len,v_gene,d_gene,CDR3nt,CDR3aa
-,TRBJ2-1,13,TRBV19,-,TGTGCCAGTACGACTACATTGGGCAATGAGCAGTTCTTC,CASTTTLGNEQFF
-,TRBJ2-2,13,TRBV12-3/TRBV12-4,-,TGTGCCTCAGGCGACACCATCACCGGGGAGCTGTTTTTT,CASGDTITGELFF
-,TRBJ1-1,13,TRBV6-4,-,TGTGCCAGCAGTAGCGAGGAGGGGTATGAAGCTTTCTTT,CASSSEEGYEAFF
-,TRBJ1-6,14,TRBV5-4,TRBD1,TGTGCCAGCAGCCCGGACAGGGGAAATTCACCCCTCCACTTT,CASSPDRGNSPLHF
-,TRBJ2-1,15,TRBV2,-,TGTGCCAGCGTACTACAGGTTCTACCTGGCGATGAGCAGTTCTTC,CASVLQVLPGDEQFF
-,TRBJ1-5,14,TRBV2,-,TGTGCCAGCAGTTACGGAGTTAGCAATCAGCCCCAGCATTTT,CASSYGVSNQPQHF
-,TRBJ2-2,17,TRBV27,TRBD1,TGTGCCAGCAGTTTGTCTCGGGACAGGGGATACACCGGGGAGCTGTTTTTT,CASSLSRDRGYTGELFF
few,TRBJ1-4,14,TRBV6-4,-,TGTGCCAGCAGTCCCAAGGGAGAAAGTGAAAAACTGTTTTTT,CASSPKGESEKLFF
-,TRBJ2-1,13,TRBV5-1,TRBD2,TGCGCCAGCAGCCCCGGACTAGCCTATGAGCAGTTCTTC,CASSPGLAYEQFF
-,TRBJ1-1,19,TRBV19,-,TGTGCCAGTAGTATAGATCCTAGAAATGAAGCAGGGGCGAGCACTGAAGCTTTCTTT,CASSIDPRNEAGASTEAFF
-,TRBJ1-2,15,TRBV10-2,-,TGCGCCAGCAGTGAGTCGATCGGCAGCATGAATGGCTACACCTTC,CASSESIGSMNGYTF
-,TRBJ2-2,15,TRBV5-1,-,TGCGCCAGCAGCCAGGACAGAGCGAACACCGGGGAGCTGTTTTTT,CASSQDRANTGELFF
-,TRBJ1-5,16,TRBV19,-,TGTGCCTCTCAGGGGAGTCTCACGTCGGGCAATCAGCCCCAGCATTTT,CASQGSLTSGNQPQHF
once,TRBJ1-3,12,TRBV5-4,-,TGTGCCAGCAGCTTGGCACAGGGTACTTTAAATTTT,CASSLAQGTLNF
-,TRBJ2-5,14,TRBV2,-,TGTGCCAGCAGGACCAAGCGGAACCAAGAGACCCAGTACTTC,CASRTKRNQETQYF
-,TRBJ2-5,15,TRBV28,TRBD2,TGTGCCAGCGAAGGCGGGGGGGCCTCCCAAGAGACCCAGTACTTC,CASEGGGASQETQYF
-,TRBJ2-1,15,TRBV6-5,TRBD1,TGTGCCAGCAGTCGCCGGGACAGGGTCTACAATGAGCAGTTCTTC,CASSRRDRVYNEQFF
-,TRBJ1-1,15,TRBV30,TRBD1,TGTGCCTGGAGTGTACGAGGACAGGGGGCGCGTAGAGCTTTCTTT,CAWSVRGQGARRAFF
-,TRBJ2-2,14,TRBV28,-,TGTGCCACCGATGCGGCGGAGAACACCGGGGAGCTGTTTTTT,CATDAAENTGELFF
-,TRBJ2-5,11,TRBV12-3/TRBV12-4,-,TGTGCCAGCAGTTTTATGGAGACCCAGTACTTC,CASSFMETQYF
-,TRBJ1-4,17,TRBV18,TRBD1,TGTGCCAGCTCACCACTTACAGGGGGCTCAACTAATGAAAAACTGTTTTTT,CASSPLTGGSTNEKLFF
-,TRBJ2-3,17,TRBV29-1,-,TGCAGCGTAACTGGTGGGCAGGGAATGATGGTTAAGGATACGCAGTATTTT,CSVTGGQGMMVKDTQYF
-,TRBJ2-2,15,TRBV6-6,-,TGTGCCAGCAGTTACACTATCTGGGGAACCGGGGAGCTGTTTTTT,CASSYTIWGTGELFF
-,TRBJ1-1,15,TRBV6-5,TRBD1,TGTGCCAGCAGTTGGCAAGGACAGGGGAACACTGAAGCTTTCTTT,CASSWQGQGNTEAFF
-,TRBJ1-2,12,TRBV28,TRBD1,TGTGCCAGCAGGACAGGGGACTATGGCTACACCTTC,CASRTGDYGYTF
-,TRBJ1-4,13,TRBV19,TRBD1,TGTGCCAGTACATGGACAGGTAGTGAAAAACTGTTTTTT,CASTWTGSEKLFF
-,TRBJ1-1,11,TRBV25-1,-,TGTGCCAGTGTGAAAGACTTTGAAGCTTTCTTT,CASVKDFEAFF